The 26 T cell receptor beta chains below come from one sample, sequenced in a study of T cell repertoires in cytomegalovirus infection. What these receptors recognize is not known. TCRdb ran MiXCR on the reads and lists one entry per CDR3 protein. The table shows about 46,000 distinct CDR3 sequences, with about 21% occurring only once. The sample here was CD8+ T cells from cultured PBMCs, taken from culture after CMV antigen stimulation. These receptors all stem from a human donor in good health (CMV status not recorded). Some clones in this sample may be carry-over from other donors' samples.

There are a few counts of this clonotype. CDR3 coding DNA: TGTGCCAGTACCTCCCGGGACAGACATAATGAAAAACTGTTTTTT. Protein sequence: CASTSRDRHNEKLFF. J is TRBJ1-4 and V is TRBV19, with 7 bases lining up with TRBD1. The CDR3 length is 15 residues. With 7 bases clipped from V and 4 bases from J, the junction kept 9 bases outside the gene matches. Germline lookup yields CDR1 LNHDA and CDR2 SQIVND (reference sequence).

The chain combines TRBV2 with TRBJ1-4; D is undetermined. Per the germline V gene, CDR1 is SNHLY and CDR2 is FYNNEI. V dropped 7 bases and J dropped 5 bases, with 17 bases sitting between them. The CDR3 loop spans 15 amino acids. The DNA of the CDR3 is TGTGCCAGCAACCCCTCATCAGGTACAAATGAAAAACTGTTTTTT. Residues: CASNPSSGTNEKLFF.

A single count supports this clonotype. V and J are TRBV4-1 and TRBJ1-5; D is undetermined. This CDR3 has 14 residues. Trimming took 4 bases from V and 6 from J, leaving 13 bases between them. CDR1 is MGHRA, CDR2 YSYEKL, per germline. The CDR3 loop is CASSPGSFGQPQHF. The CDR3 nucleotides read TGCGCCAGCAGCCCTGGGTCTTTCGGTCAGCCCCAGCATTTT.

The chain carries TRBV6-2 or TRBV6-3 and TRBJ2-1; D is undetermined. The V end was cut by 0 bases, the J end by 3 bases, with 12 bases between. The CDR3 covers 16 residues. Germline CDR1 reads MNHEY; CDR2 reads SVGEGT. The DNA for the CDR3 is TGTGCCAGCAGTTACTCAGGCAGGCAGAGCTACAATGAGCAGTTCTTC. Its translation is CASSYSGRQSYNEQFF.

The CDR3 nucleotides read TGTGCCAGCAGCCAAGGACAGGGCGGGGAGCTGTTTTTT. Translated: CASSQGQGGELFF. This sequence joins TRBV27 and TRBJ2-2, with TRBD1 matching over 8 bases. Germline V CDR1 and CDR2: MNHEY, SMNVEV (reference sequence). V shed 6 bases and J 7 bases; nucleotides not matched to a gene: 4. This CDR3 spans 13 amino acids.

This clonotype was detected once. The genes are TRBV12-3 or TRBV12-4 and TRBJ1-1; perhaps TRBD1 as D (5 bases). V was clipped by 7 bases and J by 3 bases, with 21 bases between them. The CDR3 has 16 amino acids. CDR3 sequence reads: CASTSFVRGWDTEAFF. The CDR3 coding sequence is TGTGCCAGCACTTCTTTTGTGAGGGGTTGGGACACTGAAGCTTTCTTT.

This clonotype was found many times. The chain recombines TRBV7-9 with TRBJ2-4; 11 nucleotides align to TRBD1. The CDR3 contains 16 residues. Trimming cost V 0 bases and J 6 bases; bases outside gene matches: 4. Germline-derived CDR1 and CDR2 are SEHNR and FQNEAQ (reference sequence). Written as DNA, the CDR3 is TGTGCCAGCAGCTTAGCGGACAGGGGGCACCTAAACATTCAGTACTTC. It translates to CASSLADRGHLNIQYF.

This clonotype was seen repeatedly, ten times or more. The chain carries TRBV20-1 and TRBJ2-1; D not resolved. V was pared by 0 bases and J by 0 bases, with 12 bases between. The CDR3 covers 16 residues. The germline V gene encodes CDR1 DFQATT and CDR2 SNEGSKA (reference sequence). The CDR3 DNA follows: TGCAGTGCTAGAGATCACGGAGAGCCCTCCTACAATGAGCAGTTCTTC. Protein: CSARDHGEPSYNEQFF.

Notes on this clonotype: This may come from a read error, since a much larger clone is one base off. As DNA, the CDR3 is TGTGCCAGCAGCTCCCGGGTTTTTGTGCCTAGCGGGGCTTACAATGAGCACTTCTTC. Protein: CASSSRVFVPSGAYNEHFF. V usage is TRBV5-6 and J usage is TRBJ2-1; the match to TRBD2 covers 9 bases. The CDR3 has 19 amino acids. Germline CDR1 SGHDT, CDR2 YYEEEE.

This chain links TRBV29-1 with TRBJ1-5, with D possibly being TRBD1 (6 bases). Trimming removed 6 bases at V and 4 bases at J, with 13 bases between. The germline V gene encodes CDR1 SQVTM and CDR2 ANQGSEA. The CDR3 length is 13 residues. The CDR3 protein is CSVQDSGNQPQHF. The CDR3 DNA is TGCAGCGTCCAGGACAGCGGGAATCAGCCCCAGCATTTT.

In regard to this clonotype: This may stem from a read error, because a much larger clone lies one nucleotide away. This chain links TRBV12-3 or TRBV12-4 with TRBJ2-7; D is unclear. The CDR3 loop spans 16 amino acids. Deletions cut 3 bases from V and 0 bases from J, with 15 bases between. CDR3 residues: CASSFPPVRSSYEQYF. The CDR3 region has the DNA TGTGCCAGCAGTTTCCCCCCCGTGAGAAGCTCCTACGAGCAGTACTTC.

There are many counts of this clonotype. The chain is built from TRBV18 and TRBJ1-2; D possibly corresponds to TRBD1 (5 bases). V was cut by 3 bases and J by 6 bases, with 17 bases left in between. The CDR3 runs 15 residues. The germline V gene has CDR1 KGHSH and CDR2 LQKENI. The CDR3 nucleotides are TGTGCCAGCTCACCCGTGGGACTTTTTACGGATGGCTACACCTTC. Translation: CASSPVGLFTDGYTF.

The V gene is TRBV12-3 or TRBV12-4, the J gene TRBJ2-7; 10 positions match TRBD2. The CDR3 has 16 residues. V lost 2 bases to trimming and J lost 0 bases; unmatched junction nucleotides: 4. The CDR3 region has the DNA TGTGCCAGCAGTTTACGACTAGCGGGCAACTCCTACGAGCAGTACTTC. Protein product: CASSLRLAGNSYEQYF.

The CDR3 DNA reads as TGTGCCAGCAGTGAAGTGGGTAGCGGGAGGTACGAGCAGTACTTC. It yields the protein CASSEVGSGRYEQYF. The chain is built from TRBV2 and TRBJ2-7; 10 bases align to TRBD2. Per germline, CDR1 SNHLY and CDR2 FYNNEI. This CDR3 has 15 amino acids. V gave up 1 base and J gave up 4 bases; unmatched junction bases: 4. Variable domain in full (rest from reference TRBV2 and TRBJ2-7): EPEVTQTPSHQVTQMGQEVILRCVPISNHLYFYWYRQILGQKVEFLVSFYNNEISEKSEIFDDQFSVERPDGSNFTLKIRSTKLEDSAMYFCASSEVGSGRYEQYFGPGTRLTVT.

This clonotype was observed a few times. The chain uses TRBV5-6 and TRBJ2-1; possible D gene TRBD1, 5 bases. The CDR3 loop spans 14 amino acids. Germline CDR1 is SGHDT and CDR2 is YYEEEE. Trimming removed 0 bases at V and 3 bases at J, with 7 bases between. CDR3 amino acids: CASSLVGHYNEQFF. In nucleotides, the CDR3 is TGTGCCAGCAGCTTGGTGGGGCACTACAATGAGCAGTTCTTC.

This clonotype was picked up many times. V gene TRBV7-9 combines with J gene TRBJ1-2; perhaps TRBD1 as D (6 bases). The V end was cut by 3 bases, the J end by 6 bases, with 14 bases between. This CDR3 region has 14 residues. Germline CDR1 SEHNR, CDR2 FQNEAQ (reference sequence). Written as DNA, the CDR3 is TGTGCCAGCAGCTTTTCAGGGGCAGGCGATGGCTACACCTTC. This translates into CASSFSGAGDGYTF.

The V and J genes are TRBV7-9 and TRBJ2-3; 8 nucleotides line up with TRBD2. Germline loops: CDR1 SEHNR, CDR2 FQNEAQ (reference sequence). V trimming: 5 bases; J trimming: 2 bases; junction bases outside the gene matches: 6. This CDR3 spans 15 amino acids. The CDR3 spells CASSRTSRNTDTQYF. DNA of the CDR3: TGTGCCAGCAGCCGGACTAGCAGGAACACAGATACGCAGTATTTT.

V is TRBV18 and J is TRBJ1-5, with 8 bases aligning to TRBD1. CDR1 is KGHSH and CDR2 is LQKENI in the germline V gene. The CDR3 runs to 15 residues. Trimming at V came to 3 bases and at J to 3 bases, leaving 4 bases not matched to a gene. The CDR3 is CASSPRTGNNQPQHF. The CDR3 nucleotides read TGTGCCAGCTCACCGAGGACAGGGAACAATCAGCCCCAGCATTTT. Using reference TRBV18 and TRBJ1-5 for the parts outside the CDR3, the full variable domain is NAGVMQNPRHLVRRRGQEARLRCSPMKGHSHVYWYRQLPEEGLKFMVYLQKENIIDESGMPKERFSAEFPKEGPSILRIQQVVRGDSAAYFCASSPRTGNNQPQHFGDGTRLSIL.

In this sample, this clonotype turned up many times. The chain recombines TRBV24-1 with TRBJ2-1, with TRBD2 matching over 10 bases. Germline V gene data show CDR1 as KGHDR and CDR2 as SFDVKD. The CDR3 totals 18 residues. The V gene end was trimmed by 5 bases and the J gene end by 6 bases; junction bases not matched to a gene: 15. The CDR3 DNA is TGTGCCACCAGTGCGCTGGCTAGCGGGGGTTATGGCTCCAATGAGCAGTTCTTC. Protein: CATSALASGGYGSNEQFF.

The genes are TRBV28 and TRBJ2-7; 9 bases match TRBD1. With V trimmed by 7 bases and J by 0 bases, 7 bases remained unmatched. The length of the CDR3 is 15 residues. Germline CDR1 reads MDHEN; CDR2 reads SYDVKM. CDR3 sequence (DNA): TGTGCCAGCACCCCCCCGGGACAGGGCTCCTACGAGCAGTACTTC. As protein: CASTPPGQGSYEQYF.

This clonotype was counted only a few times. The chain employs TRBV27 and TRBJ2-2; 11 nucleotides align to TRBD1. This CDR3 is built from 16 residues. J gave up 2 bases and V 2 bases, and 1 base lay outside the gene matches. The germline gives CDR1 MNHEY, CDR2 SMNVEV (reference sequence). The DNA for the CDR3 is TGTGCCAGCAGTTTAGGACAGGGGGCCAACACCGGGGAGCTGTTTTTT. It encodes CASSLGQGANTGELFF.

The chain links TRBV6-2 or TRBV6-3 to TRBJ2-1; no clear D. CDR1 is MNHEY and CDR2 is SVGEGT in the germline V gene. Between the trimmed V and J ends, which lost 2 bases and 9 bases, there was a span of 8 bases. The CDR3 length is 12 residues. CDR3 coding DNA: TGTGCCAGCAGTTACCCTCCTGTTGAGCAGTTCTTC. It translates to CASSYPPVEQFF.

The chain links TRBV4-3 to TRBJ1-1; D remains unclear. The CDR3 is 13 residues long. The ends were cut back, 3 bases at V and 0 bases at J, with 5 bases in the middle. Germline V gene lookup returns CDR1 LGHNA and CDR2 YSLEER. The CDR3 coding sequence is TGCGCCAGCAGCCACTTACTGAACACTGAAGCTTTCTTT. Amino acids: CASSHLLNTEAFF.

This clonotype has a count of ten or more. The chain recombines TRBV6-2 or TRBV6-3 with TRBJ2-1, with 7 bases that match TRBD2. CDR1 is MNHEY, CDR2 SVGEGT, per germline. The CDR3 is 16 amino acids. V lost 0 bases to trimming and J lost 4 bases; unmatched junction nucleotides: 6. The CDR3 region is CASSYSLAGAYNEQFF. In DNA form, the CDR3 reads TGTGCCAGCAGTTACTCCCTGGCGGGAGCGTACAATGAGCAGTTCTTC.

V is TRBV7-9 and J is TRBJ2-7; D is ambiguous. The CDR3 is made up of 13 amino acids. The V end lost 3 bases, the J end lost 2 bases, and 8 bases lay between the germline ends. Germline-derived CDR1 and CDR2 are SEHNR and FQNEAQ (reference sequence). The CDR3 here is CASSFVATYEQYF. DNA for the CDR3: TGTGCCAGCAGCTTTGTAGCAACCTACGAGCAGTACTTC.

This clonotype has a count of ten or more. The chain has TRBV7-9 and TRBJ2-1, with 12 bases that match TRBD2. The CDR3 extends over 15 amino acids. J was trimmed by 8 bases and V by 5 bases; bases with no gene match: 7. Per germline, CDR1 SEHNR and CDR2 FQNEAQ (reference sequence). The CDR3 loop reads CASSLLAGGSDEQFF. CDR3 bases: TGTGCCAGCAGCCTTCTAGCGGGGGGGTCAGATGAGCAGTTCTTC. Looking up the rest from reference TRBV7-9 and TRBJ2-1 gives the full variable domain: DTGVSQNPRHKITKRGQNVTFRCDPISEHNRLYWYRQTLGQGPEFLTYFQNEAQLEKSRLLSDRFSAERPKGSFSTLEIQRTEQGDSAMYLCASSLLAGGSDEQFFGPGTRLTVL.